This T cell receptor (beta chain) was sequenced for a study of T cell responses to AZD1222 COVID-19 vaccine. This clone was seen a single time. What it binds is unknown. This table comes from immunoSEQ multiplex PCR, and its TCRdb copy is limited to in-frame clones, with some not included. This table has fewer than 100,000 clones, 75% to 90% appearing once. Findings and caveats of the study: The span of vaccine-associated CD4 TCRs extended across spike, with dominance at 160-218 and 743-854. Most donors were white British and more were female, and clonal diversity was possibly underestimated.

The sample here was peripheral blood, taken 28 days after the second AZD1222 dose. The sequence was collected from an adult who received the AZD1222 COVID-19 vaccine.

The CDR3 reads CASQGSVGELFF. As DNA, the CDR3 is TGTGCCAGCCAGGGGTCCGTCGGGGAGCTGTTTTTT. This rearrangement joins TRBV12-3 or TRBV12-4 to TRBJ2-2; weak D call: TRBD1 (6 bases). There are 12 residues in the CDR3. Trimming took 8 bases from V and 7 from J, leaving 11 bases between them.